This T cell receptor beta chain was documented in a study of patients and donors after allogeneic stem cell transplantation. TCRdb used MiXCR to reprocess the RT-PCR reads, holding one entry per CDR3 protein. The table lists roughly 180,000 distinct CDR3 sequences, roughly two fifths of them singletons. Trimming stripped 5 bases from V and 6 bases from J, with 10 bases between. The CDR3 extends over 12 amino acids. This sequence was found in a human donor who was either an allogeneic HSCT recipient or a stem cell or donor lymphocyte infusion donor (not recorded which). It is not recorded whose cells these are; they may come from a transplant donor. Sequenced input: blood, either unsorted or a sorted T cell fraction (not recorded which). The J gene is TRBJ1-2, the V gene TRBV12-3 or TRBV12-4; D remains ambiguous. The CDR3 DNA reads TGTGCCAGCAGTCCCGGGGTGAATGGCTACACCTTC. This encodes CASSPGVNGYTF.